What follows describes a single T cell receptor (beta chain). The antigen is undetermined. The sample belongs to a study of shared clonotypes between healthy human individuals. Notes on the study in general: On the whole, naive subsets had larger estimated richness than memory subsets had. Sampling covered blood only; tissue repertoires likely differ. When naive CD4 clonotypes were compared across a few donors, 4% to 5.5% were shared.

Donation came from healthy HIV-negative adults that had no recent acute infections or vaccinations. Profiled with immunoSEQ multiplex PCR; TCRdb holds only in-frame clones, not every one. The sample holds about 2 million clones, 85% to 95% seen once. The germline V gene encodes CDR1 GTSNPN and CDR2 SVGIG (reference sequence). The V and J ends lost 3 bases and 8 bases, in that order; junction bases with no gene match: 21. The CDR3 is 17 residues long. The chain carries TRBV30 and TRBJ1-2, with TRBD1 identical over 7 bases. Sequencing was carried out using naive CD4+ T cells sorted from blood. Sample subset: CD45RA+ positively selected. The TCR comes from a man aged 18-30 years in good health. CDR3 DNA: TGTGCCTGGAGGGAACCGGGACAGAGAACCTTGTTACGGGGCTACACCTTC. Translated: CAWREPGQRTLLRGYTF.